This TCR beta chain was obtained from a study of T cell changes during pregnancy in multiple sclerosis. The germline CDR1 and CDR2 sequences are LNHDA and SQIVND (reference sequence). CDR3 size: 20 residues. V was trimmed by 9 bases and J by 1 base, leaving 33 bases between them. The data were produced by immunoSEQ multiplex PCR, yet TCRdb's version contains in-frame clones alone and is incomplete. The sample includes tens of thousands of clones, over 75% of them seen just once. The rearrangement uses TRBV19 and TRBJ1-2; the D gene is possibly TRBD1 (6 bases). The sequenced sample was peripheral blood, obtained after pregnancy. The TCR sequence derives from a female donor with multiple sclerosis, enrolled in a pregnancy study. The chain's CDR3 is CASTGGSGYLTGGFNYGYTF. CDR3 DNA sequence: TGTGCCAGCACGGGGGGGTCGGGGTATTTGACGGGGGGCTTTAACTATGGCTACACCTTC.